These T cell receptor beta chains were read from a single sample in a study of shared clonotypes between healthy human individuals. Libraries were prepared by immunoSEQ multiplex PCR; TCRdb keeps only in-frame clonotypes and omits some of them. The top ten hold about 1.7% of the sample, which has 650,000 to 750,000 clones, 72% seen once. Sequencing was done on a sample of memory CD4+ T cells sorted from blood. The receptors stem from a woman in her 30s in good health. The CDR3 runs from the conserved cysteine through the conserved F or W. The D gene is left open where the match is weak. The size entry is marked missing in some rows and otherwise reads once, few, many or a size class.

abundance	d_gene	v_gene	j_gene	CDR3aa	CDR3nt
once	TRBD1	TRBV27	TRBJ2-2	CASSAAPGQGTGELFF	TGTGCCAGCAGTGCCGCCCCGGGACAGGGAACCGGGGAGCTGTTTTTT
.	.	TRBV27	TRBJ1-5	CASSRSRDSNQPQHF	TGTGCCAGCAGCCGCAGCAGGGATAGCAATCAGCCCCAGCATTTT
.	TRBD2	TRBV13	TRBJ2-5	CASSLGILAGAKETQYF	TGTGCCAGCAGCTTAGGAATTCTAGCGGGAGCCAAAGAGACCCAGTACTTC
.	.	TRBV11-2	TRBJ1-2	CASSLSPGRRNYGYTF	TGTGCCAGCAGCTTATCCCCCGGTAGGAGGAACTATGGCTACACCTTC
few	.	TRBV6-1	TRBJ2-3	CASSESGGADTQYF	TGTGCCAGCAGTGAGTCAGGAGGGGCAGATACGCAGTATTTT
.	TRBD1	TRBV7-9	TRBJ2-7	CASSSRQGKSYEQYF	TGTGCCAGCAGCAGCCGACAGGGGAAGTCCTACGAGCAGTACTTC
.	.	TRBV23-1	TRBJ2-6	CASSHPPNIAGAPGANVLTF	TGCGCCAGCAGTCACCCACCGAATATTGCTGGGGCCCCTGGGGCCAACGTCCTGACTTTC
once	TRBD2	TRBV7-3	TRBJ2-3	CASSTASGSTDTQYF	TGTGCCAGCAGCACGGCTAGCGGTAGCACAGATACGCAGTATTTT
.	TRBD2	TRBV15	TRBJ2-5	CATSRRTSVQETQYF	TGTGCCACCAGCAGAAGGACTAGCGTCCAAGAGACCCAGTACTTC
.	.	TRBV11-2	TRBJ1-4	CASSHEGLAYEKLFF	TGTGCCAGCAGCCATGAGGGGCTAGCGTATGAAAAACTGTTTTTT
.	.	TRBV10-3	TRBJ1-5	CAISGAGYSNQPQHF	TGTGCCATCAGTGGAGCTGGGTATAGCAATCAGCCCCAGCATTTT
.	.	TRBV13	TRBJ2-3	CASSLESPQGRGSSDTQYF	TGTGCCAGCAGCTTAGAATCCCCCCAGGGGCGGGGTTCATCGGATACGCAGTATTTT
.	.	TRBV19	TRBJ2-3	CASSIRDTDTQYF	TGTGCCAGTAGTATCCGAGATACAGATACGCAGTATTTT
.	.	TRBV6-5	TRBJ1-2	CASSVTGRNSYGYTF	TGTGCCAGCAGTGTAACAGGGCGTAACAGCTATGGCTACACCTTC
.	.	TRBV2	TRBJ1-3	CASSKQGSGNTIYF	TGTGCCAGCAGTAAACAGGGATCTGGAAACACCATATATTTT
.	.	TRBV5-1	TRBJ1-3	CASSSQGTGNTIYF	TGCGCCAGCAGCTCGCAGGGAACTGGAAACACCATATATTTT
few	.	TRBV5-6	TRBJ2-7	CASSPSSGSSYEQYF	TGTGCCAGCAGCCCAAGTAGCGGAAGCTCCTACGAGCAGTACTTC
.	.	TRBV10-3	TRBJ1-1	CATTDDTEAFF	TGTGCCACTACTGACGACACTGAAGCTTTCTTT
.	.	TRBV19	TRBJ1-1	CASSPGRLRGTEAFF	TGTGCCAGTAGTCCCGGACGGCTCCGGGGCACTGAAGCTTTCTTT
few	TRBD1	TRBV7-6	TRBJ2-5	CASSPGQGGTQYF	TGTGCCAGCAGCCCCGGACAGGGAGGGACCCAGTACTTC
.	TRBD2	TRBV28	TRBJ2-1	CASSLWAGTSGKNEQFF	TGTGCCAGCAGTTTATGGGCCGGGACTAGCGGGAAGAATGAGCAGTTCTTC
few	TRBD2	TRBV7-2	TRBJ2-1	CASSLGTSGNNEQFF	TGTGCCAGCAGCTTAGGTACTAGCGGTAACAATGAGCAGTTCTTC